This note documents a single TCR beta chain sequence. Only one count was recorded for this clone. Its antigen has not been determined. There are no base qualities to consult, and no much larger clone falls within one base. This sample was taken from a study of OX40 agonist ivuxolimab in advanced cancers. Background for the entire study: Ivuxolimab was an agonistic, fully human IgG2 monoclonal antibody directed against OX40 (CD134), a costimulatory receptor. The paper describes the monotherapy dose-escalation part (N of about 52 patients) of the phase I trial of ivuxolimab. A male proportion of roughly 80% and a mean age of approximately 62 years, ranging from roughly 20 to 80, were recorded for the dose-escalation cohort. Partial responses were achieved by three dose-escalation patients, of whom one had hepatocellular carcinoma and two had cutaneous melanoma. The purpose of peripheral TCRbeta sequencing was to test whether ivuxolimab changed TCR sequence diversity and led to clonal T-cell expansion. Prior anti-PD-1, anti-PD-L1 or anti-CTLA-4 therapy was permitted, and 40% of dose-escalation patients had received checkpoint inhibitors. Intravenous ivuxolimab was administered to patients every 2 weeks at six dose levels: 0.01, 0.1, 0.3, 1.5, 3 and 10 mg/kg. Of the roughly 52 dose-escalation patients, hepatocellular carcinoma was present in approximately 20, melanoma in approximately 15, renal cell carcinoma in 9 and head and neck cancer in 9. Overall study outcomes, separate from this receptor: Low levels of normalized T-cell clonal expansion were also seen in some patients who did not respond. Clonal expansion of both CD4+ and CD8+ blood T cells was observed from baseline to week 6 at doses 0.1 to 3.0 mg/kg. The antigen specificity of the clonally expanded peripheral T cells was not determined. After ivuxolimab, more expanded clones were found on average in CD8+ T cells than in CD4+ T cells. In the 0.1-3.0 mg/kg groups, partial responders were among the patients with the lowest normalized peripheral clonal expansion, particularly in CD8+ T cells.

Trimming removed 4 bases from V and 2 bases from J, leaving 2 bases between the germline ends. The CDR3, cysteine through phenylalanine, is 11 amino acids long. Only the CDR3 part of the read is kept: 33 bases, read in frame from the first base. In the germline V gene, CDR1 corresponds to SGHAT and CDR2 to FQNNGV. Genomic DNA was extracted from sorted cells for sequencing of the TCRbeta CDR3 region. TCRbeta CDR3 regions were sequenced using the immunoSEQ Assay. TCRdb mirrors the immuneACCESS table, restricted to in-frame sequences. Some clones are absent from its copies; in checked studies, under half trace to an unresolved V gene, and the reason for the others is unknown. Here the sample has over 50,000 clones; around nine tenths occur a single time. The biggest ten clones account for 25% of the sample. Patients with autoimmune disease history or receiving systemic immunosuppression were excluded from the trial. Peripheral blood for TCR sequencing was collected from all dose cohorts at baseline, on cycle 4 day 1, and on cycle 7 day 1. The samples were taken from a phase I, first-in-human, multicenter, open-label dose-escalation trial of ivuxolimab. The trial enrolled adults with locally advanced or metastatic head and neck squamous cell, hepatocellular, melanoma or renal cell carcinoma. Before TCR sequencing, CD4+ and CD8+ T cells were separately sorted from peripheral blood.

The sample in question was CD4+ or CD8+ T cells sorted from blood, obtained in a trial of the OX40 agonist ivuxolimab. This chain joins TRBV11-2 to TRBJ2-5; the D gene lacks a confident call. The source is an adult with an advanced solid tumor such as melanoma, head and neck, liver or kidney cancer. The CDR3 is CASSSQETQYF. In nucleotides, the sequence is TGTGCCAGCAGCTCACAAGAGACCCAGTACTTC.